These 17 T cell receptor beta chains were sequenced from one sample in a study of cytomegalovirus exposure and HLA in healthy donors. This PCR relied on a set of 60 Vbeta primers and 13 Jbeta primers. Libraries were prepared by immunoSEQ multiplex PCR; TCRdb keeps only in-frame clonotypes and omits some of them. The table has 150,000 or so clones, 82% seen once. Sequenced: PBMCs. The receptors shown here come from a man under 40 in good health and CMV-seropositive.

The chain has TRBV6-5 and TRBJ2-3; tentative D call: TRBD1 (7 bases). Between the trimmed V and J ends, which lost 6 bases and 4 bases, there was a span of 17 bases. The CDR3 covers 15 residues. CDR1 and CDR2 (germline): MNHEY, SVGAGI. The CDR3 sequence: CASSPQGGNADTQYF. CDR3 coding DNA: TGTGCCAGCAGCCCCCAGGGGGGTAATGCAGATACGCAGTATTTT.

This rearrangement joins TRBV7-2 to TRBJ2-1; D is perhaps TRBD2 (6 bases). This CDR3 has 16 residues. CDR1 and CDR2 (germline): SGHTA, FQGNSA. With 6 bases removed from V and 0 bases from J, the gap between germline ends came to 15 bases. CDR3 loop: CASREGNRNSYNEQFF. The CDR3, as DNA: TGTGCCAGCAGGGAGGGGAACAGGAACTCCTACAATGAGCAGTTCTTC.

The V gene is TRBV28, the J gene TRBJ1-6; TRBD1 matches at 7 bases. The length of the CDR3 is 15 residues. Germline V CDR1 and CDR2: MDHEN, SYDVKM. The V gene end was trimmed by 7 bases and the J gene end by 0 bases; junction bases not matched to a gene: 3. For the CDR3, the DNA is TGTGCCAGCAAGGGACAGAGCTCCTATAATTCACCCCTCCACTTT. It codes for CASKGQSSYNSPLHF. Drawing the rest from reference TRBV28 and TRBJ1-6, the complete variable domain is DVKVTQSSRYLVKRTGEKVFLECVQDMDHENMFWYRQDPGLGLRLIYFSYDVKMKEKGDIPEGYSVSREKKERFSLILESASTNQTSMYLCASKGQSSYNSPLHFGNGTRLTVT.

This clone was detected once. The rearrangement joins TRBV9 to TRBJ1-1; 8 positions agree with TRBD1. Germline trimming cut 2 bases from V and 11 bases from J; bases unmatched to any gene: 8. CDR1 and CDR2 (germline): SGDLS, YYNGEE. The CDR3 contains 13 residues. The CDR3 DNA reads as TGTGCCAGCAGCGTTTCCCTGGACAGGGAGGCTTTCTTT. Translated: CASSVSLDREAFF.

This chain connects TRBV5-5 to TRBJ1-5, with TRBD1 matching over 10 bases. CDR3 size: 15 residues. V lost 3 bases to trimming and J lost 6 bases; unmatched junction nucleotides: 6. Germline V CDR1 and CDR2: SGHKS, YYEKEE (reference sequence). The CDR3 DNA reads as TGTGCCAGCAGCTGGACAGGGGGTGGGGGTCAGCCCCAGCATTTT. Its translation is CASSWTGGGGQPQHF.

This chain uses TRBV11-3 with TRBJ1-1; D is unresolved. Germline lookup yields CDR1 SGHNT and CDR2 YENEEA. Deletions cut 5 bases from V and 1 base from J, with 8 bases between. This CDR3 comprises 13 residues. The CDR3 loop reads CASSRTRNTEAFF. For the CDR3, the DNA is TGTGCCAGCAGCCGAACAAGGAACACTGAAGCTTTCTTT.

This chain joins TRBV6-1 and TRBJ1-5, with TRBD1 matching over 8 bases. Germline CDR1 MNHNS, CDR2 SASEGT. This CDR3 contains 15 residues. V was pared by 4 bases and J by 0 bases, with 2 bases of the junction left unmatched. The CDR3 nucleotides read TGTGCCAGCAGTGTGACAGGGGATAGCAATCAGCCCCAGCATTTT. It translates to CASSVTGDSNQPQHF.

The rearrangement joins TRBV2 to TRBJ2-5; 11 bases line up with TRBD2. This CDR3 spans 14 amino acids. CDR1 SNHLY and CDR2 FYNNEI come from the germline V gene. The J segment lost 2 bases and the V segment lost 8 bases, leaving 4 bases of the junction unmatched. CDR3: CASSGLAEQETQYF. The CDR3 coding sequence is TGTGCCAGCTCGGGACTAGCGGAACAAGAGACCCAGTACTTC.

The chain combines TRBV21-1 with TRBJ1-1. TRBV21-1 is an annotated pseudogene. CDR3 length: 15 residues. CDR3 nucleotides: TGTGCCAGCAGCAAAGTACTCACCATGAACACTGAAGCTTTCTTT. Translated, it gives CASSKVLTMNTEAFF.

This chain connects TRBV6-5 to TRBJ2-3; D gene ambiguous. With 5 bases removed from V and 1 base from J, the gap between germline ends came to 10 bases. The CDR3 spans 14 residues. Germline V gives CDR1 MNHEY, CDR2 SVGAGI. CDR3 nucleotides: TGTGCCAGCAGTCCCGGTCAGGGCACAGATACGCAGTATTTT. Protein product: CASSPGQGTDTQYF.

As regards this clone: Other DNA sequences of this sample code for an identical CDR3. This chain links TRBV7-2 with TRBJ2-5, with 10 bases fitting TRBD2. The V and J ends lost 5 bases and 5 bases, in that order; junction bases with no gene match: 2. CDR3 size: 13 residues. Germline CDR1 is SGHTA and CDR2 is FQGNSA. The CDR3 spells CASSLLAGETQYF. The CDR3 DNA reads TGTGCCAGCAGCCTACTAGCGGGGGAGACCCAGTACTTC.

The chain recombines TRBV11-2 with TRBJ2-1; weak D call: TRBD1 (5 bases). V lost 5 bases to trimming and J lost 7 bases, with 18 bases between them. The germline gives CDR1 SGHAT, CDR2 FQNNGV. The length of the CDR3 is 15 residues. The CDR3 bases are TGTGCCAGCAGCCCTGGCCAGGGTAGTGGAAATGAGCAGTTCTTC. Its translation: CASSPGQGSGNEQFF.

The CDR3 bases are TGTGCCAGCAGCTTATCACTAGCGGGAGGGCTAACCCAAGAGACCCAGTACTTC. Translation gives CASSLSLAGGLTQETQYF. The gene calls are TRBV7-2 and TRBJ2-5; TRBD2 matches 13 bases. Trimming cost V 2 bases and J 1 base; bases outside gene matches: 7. Germline V gives CDR1 SGHTA, CDR2 FQGNSA. This CDR3 has 18 amino acids.

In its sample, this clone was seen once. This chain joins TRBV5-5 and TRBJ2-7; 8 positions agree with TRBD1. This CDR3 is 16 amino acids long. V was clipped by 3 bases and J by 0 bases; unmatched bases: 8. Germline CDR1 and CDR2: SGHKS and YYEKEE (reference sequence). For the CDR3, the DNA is TGTGCCAGCAGCTACCGAGCGGACAGGGACTCCTACGAGCAGTACTTC. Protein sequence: CASSYRADRDSYEQYF.

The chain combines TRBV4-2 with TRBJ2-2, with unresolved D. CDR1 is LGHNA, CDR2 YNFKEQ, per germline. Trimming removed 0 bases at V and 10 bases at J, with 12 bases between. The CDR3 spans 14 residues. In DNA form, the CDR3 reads TGTGCCAGCAGCCAAGATCCACTGCGCGAGGAGCTGTTTTTT. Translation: CASSQDPLREELFF.

The CDR3 spells CASSIRDRGGSGANVLTF. The CDR3 nucleotides read TGTGCCAGCAGCATTCGGGACAGGGGAGGGTCTGGGGCCAACGTCCTGACTTTC. The rearrangement uses TRBV7-8 and TRBJ2-6; 10 nucleotides match TRBD1. In germline, CDR1 is SGHVS, CDR2 FQNEAQ. CDR3 length: 18 amino acids. V trimming: 5 bases; J trimming: 1 base; junction bases outside the gene matches: 8.

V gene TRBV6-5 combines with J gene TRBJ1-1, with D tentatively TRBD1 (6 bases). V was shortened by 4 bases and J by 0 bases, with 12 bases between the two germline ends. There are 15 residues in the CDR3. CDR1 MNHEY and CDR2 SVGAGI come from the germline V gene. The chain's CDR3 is CASSSLQGLNTEAFF. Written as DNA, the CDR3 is TGTGCCAGCAGTTCTCTACAGGGCTTGAACACTGAAGCTTTCTTT.